These 15 T cell receptor beta chains were sequenced from one sample in a study of technical replicates of blood from a handful of donors. Generated by immunoSEQ multiplex PCR, the TCRdb table keeps only in-frame clones and is missing some. The sample shows more than 95,000 clones, 95% of them seen only once. The specimen was T cells isolated from PBMCs. These receptors were taken from a human donor in good health.

The V gene is TRBV28, the J gene TRBJ2-5; 7 bases are shared with TRBD2. V shed 10 bases and J 5 bases; nucleotides not matched to a gene: 7. Germline CDR1 and CDR2: MDHEN and SYDVKM. The CDR3 extends over 12 amino acids. The CDR3 loop reads CATKTSEETQYF. The CDR3 DNA reads TGTGCCACCAAAACTAGCGAGGAGACCCAGTACTTC.

The V gene is TRBV9, the J gene TRBJ2-3, with TRBD2 matching 7 bases. Germline-derived CDR1 and CDR2 are SGDLS and YYNGEE. The CDR3 has 16 residues. V lost 7 bases and J lost 5; bases outside the gene matches: 16. The CDR3 nucleotides read TGTGCCAGCTCCGGGGGGATTGGCTGGGGATTAGATACGCAGTATTTT. Its translation is CASSGGIGWGLDTQYF.

Here the CDR3 DNA reads TGTGCCAGCAGCTTCGTCCCTAGCGGGAGAAATGAGCAGTTCTTC. It is translated as CASSFVPSGRNEQFF. The chain joins TRBV5-4 to TRBJ2-1, with TRBD2 matching 10 bases. Looked up from germline, CDR1 is SGHNT and CDR2 is YYREEE (reference sequence). Trimming at V came to 2 bases and at J to 7 bases, leaving 6 bases not matched to a gene. This CDR3 has 15 residues.

V usage is TRBV27 and J usage is TRBJ2-5, with 10 positions matching TRBD2. This CDR3 is built from 15 residues. With 2 bases clipped from V and 5 bases from J, the junction kept 5 bases outside the gene matches. Germline V CDR1 and CDR2: MNHEY, SMNVEV (reference sequence). The CDR3, as DNA: TGTGCCAGCAGTTTAGATCTAGCGGGAGCCGAGACCCAGTACTTC. It specifies CASSLDLAGAETQYF.

The J gene is TRBJ1-2, the V gene TRBV5-4; D ambiguous. The CDR3 runs 13 residues. Germline assignment: CDR1 SGHNT and CDR2 YYREEE (reference sequence). Deletions cut 4 bases from V and 5 bases from J, with 12 bases between. This CDR3 reads CASSLSGIYGYTF. CDR3 bases: TGTGCCAGCAGCCTCTCGGGAATATATGGCTACACCTTC.

J is TRBJ1-2 and V is TRBV6-5; D not resolved. The CDR3 totals 15 residues. Germline values: CDR1 MNHEY, CDR2 SVGAGI. With 0 bases removed from V and 3 bases from J, the gap between germline ends came to 11 bases. The CDR3 bases are TGTGCCAGCAGTTACTCATCGAGTTTAGACTATGGCTACACCTTC. This gives the protein CASSYSSSLDYGYTF.

The chain is built from TRBV6-6 and TRBJ2-1, with D possibly TRBD2 on 6 matching bases. Trimming pared 8 bases from V and 9 bases from J, leaving 14 bases between. The CDR3 runs to 12 residues. Germline V gene sequence: CDR1 MNHNY, CDR2 SVGAGI (reference sequence). The CDR3 is CASRRGLGEQFF. For the CDR3, the DNA is TGTGCCAGCCGGAGGGGTTTGGGTGAGCAGTTCTTC.

The chain recombines TRBV23-1 with TRBJ2-1; 13 bases are shared with TRBD2. TRBV23-1 is an ORF for which the function is uncertain. This CDR3 contains 16 residues. V was pared by 2 bases and J by 9 bases, with 7 bases of the junction left unmatched. The CDR3 bases are TGCGCCAGCAGTCAACCACTAGCGGGAGGGCCGAGTGAGCAGTTCTTC. Protein: CASSQPLAGGPSEQFF.

The J gene is TRBJ2-7, the V gene TRBV9; 10 bases match TRBD2. CDR1 and CDR2 (germline): SGDLS, YYNGEE. The junction had 4 bases not matched to a gene; V was cut back by 4 bases and J by 3 bases. This CDR3 is built from 14 residues. The CDR3, as DNA: TGTGCCAGCAGCAGGACTAGCGGAATCTACGAGCAGTACTTC. Protein product: CASSRTSGIYEQYF.

This clone was seen a single time. This chain uses TRBV6-5 with TRBJ2-7, with 14 nucleotides matching TRBD2. The CDR3 extends over 14 amino acids. The trim removed 6 bases at V and 5 bases at J, leaving 3 bases unmatched. Germline assignment: CDR1 MNHEY and CDR2 SVGAGI. For the CDR3, the DNA is TGTGCCAGCAGAGTGGGACTAGCGGGAGACGAGCAGTACTTC. Its protein is CASRVGLAGDEQYF.

The chain recombines TRBV5-1 with TRBJ1-1, with D perhaps matching TRBD1 (5 bases). This CDR3 is built from 13 residues. V was clipped by 7 bases and J by 3 bases, with 13 bases between them. Germline V gene sequence: CDR1 SGHRS, CDR2 YFSETQ. The CDR3 nucleotides read TGCGCCAGCTGGGGGGGGGTCGACACTGAAGCTTTCTTT. It translates to CASWGGVDTEAFF.

The sample holds one count of this clone. The CDR3 region is CASEGLANYEQYF. The CDR3, as DNA: TGTGCCAGCGAGGGACTAGCGAACTACGAGCAGTACTTC. This rearrangement joins TRBV7-9 to TRBJ2-7; the match to TRBD2 covers 10 bases. In germline, CDR1 is SEHNR, CDR2 FQNEAQ (reference sequence). The CDR3 has 13 residues. With 8 bases clipped from V and 3 bases from J, the junction kept 4 bases outside the gene matches.

CDR3 sequence: CASSPPPGLAGAVEYF. The CDR3 nucleotides read TGTGCCAGCAGCCCCCCCCCAGGACTAGCGGGAGCCGTCGAGTACTTC. The rearrangement links TRBV5-4 to TRBJ2-7; 13 positions agree with TRBD2. V lost 4 bases, J lost 11 bases, and 15 bases stayed unmatched. Germline assignment: CDR1 SGHNT and CDR2 YYREEE (reference sequence). This CDR3 has 16 residues.

The chain employs TRBV28 and TRBJ2-7, with D tentatively TRBD2 (7 bases). The germline V gene has CDR1 MDHEN and CDR2 SYDVKM. V dropped 6 bases and J dropped 3 bases, with 12 bases sitting between them. There are 13 residues in the CDR3. The CDR3 spells CASRSGTNYEQYF. The CDR3 nucleotides are TGTGCCAGCAGAAGCGGGACAAACTACGAGCAGTACTTC.

This clone was picked up one time. This sequence joins TRBV7-2 and TRBJ1-5; tentatively, D is TRBD1 (5 bases). CDR1 is SGHTA and CDR2 is FQGNSA in the germline V gene. V was clipped by 5 bases and J by 5 bases, with 16 bases between them. This CDR3 contains 15 residues. CDR3 bases: TGTGCCAGCAGCCTCCGGGGGGGAGGGGATCAGCCCCAGCATTTT. Translation gives CASSLRGGGDQPQHF.